A selection of T cell receptor beta chains follows, all from one sample in a study of beta chain features in type 1 diabetes. Clones were read by immunoSEQ multiplex PCR, and TCRdb kept only the in-frame ones, dropping some. The sample comprises about 620,000 clones, roughly a sixth of which are singletons, and around 0.1% rests with the top ten. The sample taken for sequencing was naive CD4+ T cells from blood. Every receptor here comes from a man between 18 and 29 years old in good health. The CDR3 runs from the conserved cysteine through the conserved F or W. A D gene is named only where the DNA matches it firmly. Clone size, where shown, is once, few, many, or a class for clones that have expanded.

CASSLRGEQFF | TGTGCCAGCAGCTTAAGGGGTGAGCAGTTCTTC | - | TRBV7-2 | few | TRBJ2-1
CASSSGFGNTEAFF | TGCGCCAGCAGCTCGGGCTTTGGGAACACTGAAGCTTTCTTT | - | TRBV5-1 | - | TRBJ1-1
CASSPPGQGEQYF | TGTGCCAGCTCACCACCGGGACAGGGTGAGCAGTACTTC | TRBD1 | TRBV18 | - | TRBJ2-7
CASSFRDRGFYEQYF | TGTGCCAGCAGCTTCCGGGACAGGGGGTTCTACGAGCAGTACTTC | TRBD1 | TRBV7-9 | - | TRBJ2-7
CASSDTSGSLGVGKNIQYF | TGTGCCAGTAGTGACACTAGCGGGAGTCTCGGCGTAGGCAAAAACATTCAGTACTTC | TRBD2 | TRBV19 | - | TRBJ2-4
CASSTRGTSFYGYTF | TGCGCCAGCAGCACCCGAGGGACCTCTTTCTATGGCTACACCTTC | - | TRBV4-3 | - | TRBJ1-2
CASSTQRGTSTDTQYF | TGTGCCAGCAGCACCCAGCGGGGGACTAGCACAGATACGCAGTATTTT | TRBD2 | TRBV7-9 | few | TRBJ2-3
CASSLLRDRPYGYTF | TGTGCCAGCAGCTTACTAAGGGACAGGCCATATGGCTACACCTTC | TRBD1 | TRBV7-9 | few | TRBJ1-2
CASSLELAGKETQYF | TGTGCCAGCAGCTTAGAACTAGCGGGGAAAGAGACCCAGTACTTC | TRBD2 | TRBV7-2 | - | TRBJ2-5
CASSDRASGANVLTF | TGTGCCAGTAGCGACAGAGCCTCTGGGGCCAACGTCCTGACTTTC | - | TRBV19 | few | TRBJ2-6
CATKRGPGGNQPQHF | TGTGCCACCAAACGAGGGCCGGGGGGCAATCAGCCCCAGCATTTT | - | TRBV6-6 | - | TRBJ1-5